These 9 T cell receptor beta chains originate from one sample sequenced in a study of cytomegalovirus exposure and HLA in healthy donors. PCR primers comprised 60 Vbeta and 13 Jbeta primers. Assay: immunoSEQ multiplex PCR; the TCRdb copy retains only in-frame clones and omits some. Of some 130,000 clones listed, 65% to 70% are singletons. Sequenced input: PBMCs. The receptors derive from a human donor in good health.

Only a few counts were recorded for this clone. V gene TRBV13 combines with J gene TRBJ2-1; 11 nucleotides align to TRBD2. Germline V gives CDR1 PRHDT, CDR2 FYEKMQ (reference sequence). V gave up 0 bases and J gave up 10 bases; unmatched junction bases: 5. This CDR3 is built from 15 residues. The CDR3: CASSLGLAGGHEQFF. CDR3 nucleotide sequence: TGTGCCAGCAGCTTAGGGTTAGCGGGAGGGCACGAGCAGTTCTTC.

The J gene is TRBJ2-5, the V gene TRBV18; D call uncertain. This CDR3 spans 13 amino acids. The ends were cut back, 3 bases at V and 5 bases at J, with 10 bases in the middle. Germline lookup yields CDR1 KGHSH and CDR2 LQKENI. The CDR3 nucleotides are TGTGCCAGCTCACCGGGCTCTTCGGAGACCCAGTACTTC. This translates into CASSPGSSETQYF.

V gene TRBV4-1 combines with J gene TRBJ1-1, with a possible D match to TRBD1 (6 bases). The CDR3 spans 13 residues. CDR1 is MGHRA, CDR2 YSYEKL, per germline. The V end lost 3 bases, the J end lost 7 bases, and 12 bases lay between the germline ends. The CDR3: CASSHGTGIEAFF. CDR3 in DNA: TGCGCCAGCAGCCACGGAACAGGGATTGAAGCTTTCTTT.

The chain employs TRBV5-4 and TRBJ2-3; TRBD1 agrees at 7 bases. Unmatched junction bases numbered 9, after V lost 2 bases and J lost 3 bases. The CDR3 totals 16 residues. Germline V gives CDR1 SGHNT, CDR2 YYREEE (reference sequence). In nucleotides, the CDR3 is TGTGCCAGCAGCTTAGGCGACAGGGATATTACAGATACGCAGTATTTT. Protein sequence: CASSLGDRDITDTQYF.

This rearrangement joins TRBV11-3 to TRBJ1-1, with D hard to call. Germline CDR1 SGHNT, CDR2 YENEEA. This CDR3 contains 11 residues. V dropped 1 base and J dropped 7 bases, with 4 bases sitting between them. The CDR3 DNA is TGTGCCAGCAGCTTAGCCAGTGAAGCTTTCTTT. Residues: CASSLASEAFF.

J is TRBJ2-7 and V is TRBV4-1; TRBD2 matches at 12 bases. V shed 2 bases and J 2 bases; nucleotides not matched to a gene: 4. The CDR3 loop spans 16 amino acids. Germline CDR1 reads MGHRA; CDR2 reads YSYEKL. The DNA of the CDR3 is TGCGCCAGCAGCCAATCTAGCGGGAGGGGAGCCTACGAGCAGTACTTC. As protein: CASSQSSGRGAYEQYF.

This clone was found a few times. This sequence joins TRBV4-2 and TRBJ1-1; 7 bases are a match to TRBD1. The length of the CDR3 is 15 residues. With 2 bases clipped from V and 3 bases from J, the junction kept 6 bases outside the gene matches. The germline V gene encodes CDR1 LGHNA and CDR2 YNFKEQ. This CDR3 reads CASSQLKTGYTEAFF. The CDR3 DNA follows: TGTGCCAGCAGCCAATTAAAGACAGGGTACACTGAAGCTTTCTTT.

The rearrangement joins TRBV18 to TRBJ1-6, with TRBD1 matching 8 bases. This CDR3 spans 17 amino acids. The junction had 7 bases not matched to a gene; V was cut back by 1 base and J by 5 bases. Germline assignment: CDR1 KGHSH and CDR2 LQKENI. The CDR3 coding sequence is TGTGCCAGCTCACCACTGACGACAGGGGCTGATAATTCACCCCTCCACTTT. Protein: CASSPLTTGADNSPLHF.

The gene calls are TRBV18 and TRBJ2-7; D is perhaps TRBD2 (6 bases). Germline loops: CDR1 KGHSH, CDR2 LQKENI. V was cut by 0 bases and J by 2 bases, with 17 bases left in between. The CDR3 extends over 17 amino acids. The CDR3 sequence: CASSPPQYSREAYEQYF. The CDR3 region has the DNA TGTGCCAGCTCACCACCACAGTACTCGAGGGAGGCCTACGAGCAGTACTTC. The full variable domain, completed using reference TRBV18 and TRBJ2-7, is NAGVMQNPRHLVRRRGQEARLRCSPMKGHSHVYWYRQLPEEGLKFMVYLQKENIIDESGMPKERFSAEFPKEGPSILRIQQVVRGDSAAYFCASSPPQYSREAYEQYFGPGTRLTVT.